A single sample gave rise to the 12 T cell receptor beta chains below, sequenced in a study of T and B cells in COVID-19 patients. BIOMED2 TRB-A/B primer pools were used in multiplex TRB PCR. From the multiplex PCR reads, TCRdb called clonotypes with MiXCR, one entry per CDR3 protein. Of around 23,000 distinct CDR3 sequences in the sample, just under 30% are singletons; the top ten hold 2.5% to 3.5%. From blood, about 220-500 ng of genomic DNA served as TRB template. The source material was blood. Source of these receptors: a human donor who had recovered from COVID-19.

The rearrangement links TRBV20-1 to TRBJ1-6; D is perhaps TRBD1 (5 bases). CDR1 DFQATT and CDR2 SNEGSKA come from the germline V gene (reference sequence). Between the trimmed V and J ends, which lost 6 bases and 5 bases, there was a span of 17 bases. There are 15 residues in the CDR3. The CDR3 region has the DNA TGCAGTGCCGAGGGGTCGGGACGGAATAATTCACCCCTCCACTTT. It is translated as CSAEGSGRNNSPLHF.

This clonotype has only a few counts. The chain is built from TRBV5-4 and TRBJ2-7; 11 bases are a match to TRBD2. This CDR3 contains 16 residues. Unmatched junction bases numbered 3, after V lost 1 base and J lost 0 bases. The V gene's germline CDR1 is SGHNT and CDR2 YYREEE (reference sequence). The CDR3 here is CASSLRLAGFSYEQYF. In DNA, the CDR3 is TGTGCCAGCAGCTTGCGACTAGCGGGGTTCTCCTACGAGCAGTACTTC.

The chain combines TRBV5-6 with TRBJ2-7; D is undetermined. Germline-derived CDR1 and CDR2 are SGHDT and YYEEEE. CDR3 length: 13 residues. Deletions cut 0 bases from V and 7 bases from J, with 11 bases between. The CDR3 DNA sequence: TGTGCCAGCAGCTTGGAAGGTATAAGGGAGCAGTACTTC. It encodes CASSLEGIREQYF.

CDR3 in amino acids: CASSPGFRTSYEQYF. The CDR3 DNA reads as TGTGCCAGCAGTCCGGGGTTTCGGACCTCCTACGAGCAGTACTTC. The V gene is TRBV12-3 or TRBV12-4, the J gene TRBJ2-7, with a tentative D call TRBD2 (5 bases). The CDR3 extends over 15 amino acids. V was trimmed by 5 bases and J by 0 bases, leaving 14 bases between them.

This sequence joins TRBV6-5 and TRBJ2-7, with TRBD1 identical over 10 bases. From germline, CDR1 is MNHEY and CDR2 SVGAGI. This CDR3 has 15 residues. The V gene end was trimmed by 6 bases and the J gene end by 5 bases; junction bases not matched to a gene: 10. The CDR3 DNA is TGTGCCAGCAGCGGCGGGACAGGGGTTTCTAACGAGCAGTACTTC. Translation gives CASSGGTGVSNEQYF.

This clonotype was observed at least ten times. The chain has TRBV27 and TRBJ1-4, with D unresolved. Trimming removed 7 bases at V and 3 bases at J, with 9 bases between. Germline V CDR1 and CDR2: MNHEY, SMNVEV (reference sequence). This CDR3 is 13 amino acids long. CDR3 amino acids: CASMDGANEKLFF. The CDR3 region has the DNA TGTGCCAGCATGGACGGTGCTAATGAAAAACTGTTTTTT. The whole variable domain, remainder taken from reference TRBV27 and TRBJ1-4, is EAQVTQNPRYLITVTGKKLTVTCSQNMNHEYMSWYRQDPGLGLRQIYYSMNVEVTDKGDVPEGYKVSRKEKRNFPLILESPSPNQTSLYFCASMDGANEKLFFGSGTQLSVL.

The chain joins TRBV19 to TRBJ1-2, with 9 bases fitting TRBD1. From germline, CDR1 is LNHDA and CDR2 SQIVND (reference sequence). The J segment lost 8 bases and the V segment lost 6 bases, leaving 7 bases of the junction unmatched. The CDR3 is 13 residues long. CDR3 residues: CASRNRGRRGYTF. Here the CDR3 DNA reads TGTGCCAGTAGAAACAGGGGGCGACGAGGCTACACCTTC.

The chain joins TRBV7-9 to TRBJ2-2; D remains ambiguous. V lost 2 bases to trimming and J lost 6 bases, with 16 bases between them. Germline V CDR1 and CDR2: SEHNR, FQNEAQ (reference sequence). The CDR3 is made up of 16 amino acids. CDR3: CASSLLSTTASGELFF. CDR3 nucleotides: TGTGCCAGCAGCTTATTAAGCACCACGGCCTCCGGGGAGCTGTTTTTT. Combining the CDR3 with reference TRBV7-9 and TRBJ2-2 gives the whole variable domain DTGVSQNPRHKITKRGQNVTFRCDPISEHNRLYWYRQTLGQGPEFLTYFQNEAQLEKSRLLSDRFSAERPKGSFSTLEIQRTEQGDSAMYLCASSLLSTTASGELFFGEGSRLTVL.

Only a few counts were recorded for this clonotype. The chain links TRBV6-2 or TRBV6-3 to TRBJ2-5; D unresolved. The length of the CDR3 is 12 residues. Germline CDR1 is MNHEY and CDR2 is SVGEGT. Between the trimmed V and J ends, which lost 7 bases and 5 bases, there was a span of 11 bases. CDR3 amino acids: CASTYLGETQYF. The CDR3 DNA reads TGTGCCAGCACCTACCTGGGGGAGACCCAGTACTTC.

This clonotype was picked up a small number of times. This rearrangement joins TRBV7-6 to TRBJ1-2, with TRBD1 matching 7 bases. Germline V CDR1 and CDR2: SGHVS, FNYEAQ. This CDR3 contains 17 residues. J lost 7 bases, V lost 2 bases, and 16 bases had no gene match. The CDR3 protein is CASSLTPKGQGESGYTF. In nucleotides, the CDR3 is TGTGCCAGCAGCTTAACCCCTAAGGGGCAGGGGGAGTCTGGCTACACCTTC.

This clonotype was found a few times. The V gene is TRBV30, the J gene TRBJ1-1, with TRBD1 as a possible D gene (5 bases). Germline V CDR1 and CDR2: GTSNPN, SVGIG (reference sequence). Trimming pared 2 bases from V and 1 base from J, leaving 11 bases between. This CDR3 has 14 amino acids. The CDR3 region is CAWSSGGTNTEAFF. The CDR3 bases are TGTGCCTGGAGTTCCGGGGGAACGAACACTGAAGCTTTCTTT.

The J gene is TRBJ2-6, the V gene TRBV12-3 or TRBV12-4, with D maybe TRBD1 (6 bases). The V gene lost 4 bases and the J gene lost 4 bases, with 17 bases spanning the gap. The CDR3 consists of 17 residues. The CDR3: CASSSKLTGTGANVLTF. DNA for the CDR3: TGTGCCAGCAGTTCCAAACTCACAGGGACGGGGGCCAACGTCCTGACTTTC.